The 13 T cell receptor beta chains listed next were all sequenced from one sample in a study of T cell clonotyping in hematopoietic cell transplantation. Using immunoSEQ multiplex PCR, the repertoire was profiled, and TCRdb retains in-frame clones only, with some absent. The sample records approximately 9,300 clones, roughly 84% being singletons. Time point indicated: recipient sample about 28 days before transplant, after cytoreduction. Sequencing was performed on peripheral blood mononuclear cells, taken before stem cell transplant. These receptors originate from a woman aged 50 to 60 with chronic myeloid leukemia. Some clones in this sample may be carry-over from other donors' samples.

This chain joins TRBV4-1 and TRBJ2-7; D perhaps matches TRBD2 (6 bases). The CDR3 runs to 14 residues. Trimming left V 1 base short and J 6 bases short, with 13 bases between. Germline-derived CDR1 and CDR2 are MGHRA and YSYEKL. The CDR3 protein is CASSQAGWGVEQYF. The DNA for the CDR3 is TGCGCCAGCAGCCAAGCCGGGTGGGGGGTCGAGCAGTACTTC.

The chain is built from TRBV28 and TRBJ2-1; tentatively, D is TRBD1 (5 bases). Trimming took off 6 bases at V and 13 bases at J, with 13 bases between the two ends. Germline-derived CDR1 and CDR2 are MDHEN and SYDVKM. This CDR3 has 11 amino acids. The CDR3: CASSERQSQFF. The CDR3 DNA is TGTGCCAGCAGCGAAAGACAGTCTCAGTTCTTC.

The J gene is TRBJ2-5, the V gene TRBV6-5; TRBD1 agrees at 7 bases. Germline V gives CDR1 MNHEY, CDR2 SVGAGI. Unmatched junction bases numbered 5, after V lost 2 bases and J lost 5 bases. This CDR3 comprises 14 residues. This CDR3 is CASSYRDSRETQYF. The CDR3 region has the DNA TGTGCCAGCAGTTACAGGGACAGTAGGGAGACCCAGTACTTC.

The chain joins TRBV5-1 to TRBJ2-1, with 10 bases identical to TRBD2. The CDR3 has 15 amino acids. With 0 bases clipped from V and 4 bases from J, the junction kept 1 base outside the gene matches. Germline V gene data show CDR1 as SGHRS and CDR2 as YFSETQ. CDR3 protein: CASSLALAGYNEQFF. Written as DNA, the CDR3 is TGCGCCAGCAGCTTGGCACTAGCGGGGTACAATGAGCAGTTCTTC.

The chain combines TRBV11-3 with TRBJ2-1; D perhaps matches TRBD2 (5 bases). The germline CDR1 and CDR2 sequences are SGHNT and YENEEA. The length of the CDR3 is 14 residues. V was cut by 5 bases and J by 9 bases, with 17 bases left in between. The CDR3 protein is CASSPRGYGGEQFF. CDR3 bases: TGTGCCAGCAGCCCAAGAGGTTATGGAGGTGAGCAGTTCTTC.

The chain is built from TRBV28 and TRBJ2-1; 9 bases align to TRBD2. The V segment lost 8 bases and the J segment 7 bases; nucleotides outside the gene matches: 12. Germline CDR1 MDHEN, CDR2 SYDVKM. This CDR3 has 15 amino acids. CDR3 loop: CASETSAGGANEQFF. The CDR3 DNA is TGTGCCAGCGAGACCTCCGCGGGAGGGGCAAATGAGCAGTTCTTC.

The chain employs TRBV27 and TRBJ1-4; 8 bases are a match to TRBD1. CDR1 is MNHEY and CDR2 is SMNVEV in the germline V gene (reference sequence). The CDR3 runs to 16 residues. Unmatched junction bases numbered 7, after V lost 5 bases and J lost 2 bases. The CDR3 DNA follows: TGTGCCAGCAGTCCAGGACAGGGTAGGACTAATGAAAAACTGTTTTTT. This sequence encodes CASSPGQGRTNEKLFF.

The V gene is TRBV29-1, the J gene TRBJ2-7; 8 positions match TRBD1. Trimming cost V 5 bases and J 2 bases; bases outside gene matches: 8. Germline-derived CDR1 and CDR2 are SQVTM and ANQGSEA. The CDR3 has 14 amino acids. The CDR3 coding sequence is TGCAGCGTTTGGGGGACAGGAATCACCTACGAGCAGTACTTC. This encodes CSVWGTGITYEQYF.

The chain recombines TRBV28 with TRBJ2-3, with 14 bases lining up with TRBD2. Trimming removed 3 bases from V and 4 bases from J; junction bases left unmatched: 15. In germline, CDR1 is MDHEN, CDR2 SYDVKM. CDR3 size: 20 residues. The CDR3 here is CASSFPSGTSGREPPDTQYF. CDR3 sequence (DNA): TGTGCCAGCAGTTTCCCTTCCGGGACTAGCGGGAGAGAACCCCCAGATACGCAGTATTTT.

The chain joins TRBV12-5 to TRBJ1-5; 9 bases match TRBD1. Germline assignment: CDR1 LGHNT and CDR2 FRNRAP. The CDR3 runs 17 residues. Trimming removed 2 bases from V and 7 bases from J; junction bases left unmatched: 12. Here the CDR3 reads CASGLILMDRGFQPQHF. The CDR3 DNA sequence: TGTGCTAGTGGTTTGATCTTAATGGACAGGGGCTTCCAGCCCCAGCATTTT.

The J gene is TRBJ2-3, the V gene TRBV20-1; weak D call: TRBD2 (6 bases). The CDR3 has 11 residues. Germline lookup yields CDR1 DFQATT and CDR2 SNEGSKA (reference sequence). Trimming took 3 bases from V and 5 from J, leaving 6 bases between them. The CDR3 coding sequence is TGCAGTGCTAGGGGAGGAGATACGCAGTATTTT. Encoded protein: CSARGGDTQYF.

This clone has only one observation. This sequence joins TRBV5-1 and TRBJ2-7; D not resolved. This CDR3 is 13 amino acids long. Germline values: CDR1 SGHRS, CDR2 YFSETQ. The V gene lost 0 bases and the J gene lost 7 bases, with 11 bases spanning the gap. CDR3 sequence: CASSLEVAQEQYF. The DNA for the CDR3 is TGCGCCAGCAGCTTGGAGGTAGCTCAGGAGCAGTACTTC.

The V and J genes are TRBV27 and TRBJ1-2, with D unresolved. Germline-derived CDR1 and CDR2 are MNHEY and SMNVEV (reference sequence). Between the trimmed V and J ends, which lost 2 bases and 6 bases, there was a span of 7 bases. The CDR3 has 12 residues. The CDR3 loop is CASSLPHDGYTF. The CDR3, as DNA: TGTGCCAGCAGTTTACCCCATGATGGCTACACCTTC.